This T cell receptor (beta chain) was profiled in a study of cytomegalovirus exposure and HLA in healthy donors. Study-level results: Later on, analysis showed that most CMV-associated TCR beta chains appeared to be HLA-restricted.

Primers included in the PCR were 60 Vbeta and 13 Jbeta primers. This table comes from immunoSEQ multiplex PCR, and its TCRdb copy is limited to in-frame clones, with some not included. Among some 150,000 clones listed, around 85% were seen once. Notes on this clone: Its antigen is as yet unknown.

The CDR3 length is 13 residues. With 1 base clipped from V and 14 bases from J, the junction kept 9 bases outside the gene matches. Germline CDR1 is GTSNPN and CDR2 is SVGIG (reference sequence). The source of this sequence is a man aged 35-49 years in good health and CMV-seronegative. Specimen: PBMCs. The rearrangement uses TRBV30 and TRBJ1-3; 9 bases agree with TRBD1. The CDR3 nucleotides read TGTGCCTGGAGTGGAAACAGGGGGCCAGAATTATATTTT. The encoded protein is CAWSGNRGPELYF.